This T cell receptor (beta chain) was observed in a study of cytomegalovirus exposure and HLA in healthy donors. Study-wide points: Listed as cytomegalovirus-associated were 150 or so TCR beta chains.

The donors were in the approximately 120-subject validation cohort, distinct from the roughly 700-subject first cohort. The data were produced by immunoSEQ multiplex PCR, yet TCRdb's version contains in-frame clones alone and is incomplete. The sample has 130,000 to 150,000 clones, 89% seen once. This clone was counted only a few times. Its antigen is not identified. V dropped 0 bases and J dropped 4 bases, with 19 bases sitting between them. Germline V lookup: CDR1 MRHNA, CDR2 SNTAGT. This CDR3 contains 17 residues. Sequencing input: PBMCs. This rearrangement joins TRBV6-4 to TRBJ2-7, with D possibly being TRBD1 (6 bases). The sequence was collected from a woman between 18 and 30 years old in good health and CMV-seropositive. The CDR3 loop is CASSDSSLSRGHYEQYF. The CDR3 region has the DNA TGTGCCAGCAGTGACTCTTCTTTATCGAGGGGACATTACGAGCAGTACTTC.